A single sample is the source of the 23 T cell receptor beta chains below, sequenced in a study of T cell repertoires in cytomegalovirus infection. TCRdb re-called the reads with MiXCR, one entry per CDR3 protein. Of approximately 390,000 distinct CDR3 sequences listed, roughly a third are singletons. These receptors are not linked to any known antigen. Here the sequenced sample was cultured PBMCs, taken from culture after CMV antigen stimulation. The source of these receptors is a human donor in good health (CMV status not recorded). Some clones in this sample may be carry-over from other donors' samples.

This clonotype has a count of ten or more. This CDR3 reads CASSLGQPHGYNEQFF. The CDR3 DNA follows: TGTGCCAGCAGCTTGGGACAGCCTCATGGTTACAATGAGCAGTTCTTC. This chain links TRBV7-9 with TRBJ2-1; 7 nucleotides align to TRBD1. V lost 3 bases to trimming and J lost 4 bases; unmatched junction nucleotides: 9. CDR3 length: 16 residues. Germline CDR1 and CDR2: SEHNR and FQNEAQ (reference sequence).

This clonotype showed up just a few times. This chain uses TRBV7-2 with TRBJ1-2, with 8 bases fitting TRBD1. The junction had 11 bases not matched to a gene; V was cut back by 5 bases and J by 6 bases. This CDR3 is 15 amino acids long. CDR1 is SGHTA and CDR2 is FQGNSA in the germline V gene. CDR3 nucleotides: TGTGCCAGCAGCCAAGGCAGGACAGGGATTCATGGCTACACCTTC. Protein: CASSQGRTGIHGYTF. The whole variable domain, filled in from reference TRBV7-2 and TRBJ1-2, reads GAGVSQSPSNKVTEKGKDVELRCDPISGHTALYWYRQSLGQGLEFLIYFQGNSAPDKSGLPSDRFSAERTGGSVSTLTIQRTQQEDSAVYLCASSQGRTGIHGYTFGSGTRLTVV.

This clonotype showed up many times. The chain has TRBV7-2 and TRBJ2-1, with D tentatively TRBD2 (5 bases). Germline values: CDR1 SGHTA, CDR2 FQGNSA. The CDR3 consists of 14 residues. The V end was cut by 3 bases, the J end by 3 bases, with 9 bases between. The CDR3 loop is CASSFVGDYNEQFF. As DNA, the CDR3 is TGTGCCAGCAGCTTTGTGGGAGACTACAATGAGCAGTTCTTC.

This chain links TRBV7-6 with TRBJ2-5; 8 bases map to TRBD1. CDR1 SGHVS and CDR2 FNYEAQ come from the germline V gene. The CDR3 spans 15 residues. V lost 5 bases and J lost 4; bases outside the gene matches: 9. The CDR3 bases are TGTGCCAGCAGCCAGACAGGGGCTAAGATAGAGACCCAGTACTTC. Translated: CASSQTGAKIETQYF.

J is TRBJ2-7 and V is TRBV20-1; D call uncertain. This CDR3 is 13 amino acids long. V was cut by 2 bases and J by 1 base, with 9 bases left in between. Germline CDR1 is DFQATT and CDR2 is SNEGSKA (reference sequence). CDR3 protein: CSARFEQSYEQYF. In nucleotides, the CDR3 is TGCAGTGCTAGATTTGAACAGTCCTACGAGCAGTACTTC.

This rearrangement joins TRBV11-3 to TRBJ1-2, with 8 bases identical to TRBD1. The CDR3 runs 14 residues. The germline V gene has CDR1 SGHNT and CDR2 YENEEA. After removal of 7 bases from V and 8 bases from J, the junction contained 12 bases not matched to a gene. The CDR3 sequence: CASKSGGEIGGYTF. The CDR3, as DNA: TGTGCCAGCAAATCAGGGGGCGAGATTGGGGGCTACACCTTC.

This clonotype was counted a few times. DNA for the CDR3: TGTGCCAGCAGGACGACTAGCGGGAGCCCAGATACGCAGTATTTT. Encoded protein: CASRTTSGSPDTQYF. This chain connects TRBV7-2 to TRBJ2-3, with 12 bases lining up with TRBD2. The germline gives CDR1 SGHTA, CDR2 FQGNSA. V lost 6 bases, J lost 4 bases, and 5 bases stayed unmatched. The CDR3 covers 15 residues.

By share, this clonotype ranks as medium-sized (0.01 to 0.1%). The DNA for the CDR3 is TGTGCCAGCAGCTTAATAGCGGGAGTAGTGCAGAATGAGCAGTTCTTC. Translated, it gives CASSLIAGVVQNEQFF. The rearrangement joins TRBV7-2 to TRBJ2-1; the match to TRBD2 covers 9 bases. V shed 2 bases and J 7 bases; nucleotides not matched to a gene: 9. CDR3 length: 16 amino acids. Germline-derived CDR1 and CDR2 are SGHTA and FQGNSA.

This clonotype has a handful of counts. This rearrangement joins TRBV7-8 to TRBJ2-1, with 8 bases identical to TRBD2. The length of the CDR3 is 15 residues. Losses at the gene ends were 3 bases for V and 9 bases for J; bases not matched to a gene: 10. Germline V gene lookup returns CDR1 SGHVS and CDR2 FQNEAQ. The CDR3 loop is CASSLNNGRAVEQFF. The DNA for the CDR3 is TGTGCCAGCAGCTTGAATAACGGGAGGGCCGTTGAGCAGTTCTTC. Together with reference TRBV7-8 and TRBJ2-1, the CDR3 gives the full variable domain: GAGVSQSPRYKVAKRGQDVALRCDPISGHVSLFWYQQALGQGPEFLTYFQNEAQLDKSGLPSDRFFAERPEGSVSTLKIQRTQQEDSAVYLCASSLNNGRAVEQFFGPGTRLTVL.

This clonotype was picked up a small number of times. CDR3: CASNSRGGTEAFF. In DNA form, the CDR3 reads TGTGCCAGCAACTCTCGAGGGGGTACTGAAGCTTTCTTT. V is TRBV7-9 and J is TRBJ1-1; tentatively, D is TRBD1 (6 bases). Trimming took 7 bases from V and 5 from J, leaving 14 bases between them. Germline CDR1 reads SEHNR; CDR2 reads FQNEAQ (reference sequence). CDR3 length: 13 amino acids.

This clonotype was seen a handful of times. The rearrangement links TRBV13 to TRBJ1-1; D remains unclear. The length of the CDR3 is 15 residues. The germline CDR1 and CDR2 sequences are PRHDT and FYEKMQ (reference sequence). Trimming removed 2 bases from V and 1 base from J, with 11 bases in between. In nucleotides, the CDR3 is TGTGCCAGCAGCTTAAGGTACTCCGGGAACACTGAAGCTTTCTTT. Translating it yields CASSLRYSGNTEAFF.

Regarding this clonotype: One end of the junction varies from germline; a read error may be responsible. The CDR3 is CASSQVVGASGNTIYF. Here the CDR3 DNA reads TGTGCCAGCAGCCAAGTAGTGGGCGCCTCTGGAAACACCATTTATTTT. The chain has TRBV4-2 and TRBJ1-3; no clear D gene. Germline CDR1 reads LGHNA; CDR2 reads YNFKEQ. The CDR3 consists of 16 residues.

This clonotype was seen a single time. This chain links TRBV7-2 with TRBJ1-3; a weak D match, TRBD1 (5 bases). This CDR3 spans 14 amino acids. Trimming pared 3 bases from V and 3 bases from J, leaving 9 bases between. In germline, CDR1 is SGHTA, CDR2 FQGNSA. The CDR3, as DNA: TGTGCCAGCAGCTTCGGGGACGGTGGAAACACCATATATTTT. Translating it yields CASSFGDGGNTIYF.

The V gene is TRBV6-5, the J gene TRBJ1-2, with TRBD1 identical over 7 bases. V lost 5 bases to trimming and J lost 4 bases; unmatched junction nucleotides: 7. This CDR3 has 14 residues. Germline V gene lookup returns CDR1 MNHEY and CDR2 SVGAGI. This CDR3 reads CASSLDRASYGYTF. As DNA, the CDR3 is TGTGCCAGCAGTCTCGACAGGGCCAGCTATGGCTACACCTTC.

The chain carries TRBV6-2 or TRBV6-3 and TRBJ2-4; 11 bases fit TRBD2. The length of the CDR3 is 14 residues. CDR1 is MNHEY, CDR2 SVGEGT, per germline. V gave up 4 bases and J gave up 8 bases; unmatched junction bases: 4. The CDR3 DNA reads TGTGCCAGCAGTTTAGCGGGAGGGCCTTACATTCAGTACTTC. Its translation: CASSLAGGPYIQYF.

The J gene is TRBJ2-5, the V gene TRBV4-1; 15 nucleotides align to TRBD2. The trim removed 4 bases at V and 5 bases at J, leaving 8 bases unmatched. CDR3 length: 17 amino acids. Germline V gives CDR1 MGHRA, CDR2 YSYEKL. The CDR3 is CASSLRTSGRADETQYF. The DNA of the CDR3 is TGCGCCAGCAGCCTCAGGACTAGCGGGAGGGCTGACGAGACCCAGTACTTC.

The chain employs TRBV12-3 or TRBV12-4 and TRBJ2-5, with D possibly TRBD1 on 7 matching bases. Deletions cut 3 bases from V and 4 bases from J, with 15 bases between. CDR3 length: 15 amino acids. The CDR3 here is CASSFRGERGETQYF. The CDR3 nucleotides read TGTGCCAGCAGTTTCAGGGGGGAAAGAGGAGAGACCCAGTACTTC.

This clonotype was seen ten or more times. The chain carries TRBV2 and TRBJ2-5; 12 bases are a match to TRBD1. V lost 2 bases to trimming and J lost 5 bases; unmatched junction nucleotides: 6. This CDR3 region has 16 residues. Germline V CDR1 and CDR2: SNHLY, FYNNEI. CDR3 coding DNA: TGTGCCAGCAGTGAATTAGGGACAGGGGGCGCGGAGACCCAGTACTTC. This gives the protein CASSELGTGGAETQYF.

This clonotype was picked up a small number of times. The rearrangement uses TRBV7-6 and TRBJ2-1; D tentatively reads TRBD1 or TRBD2 (5 bases each). There are 16 residues in the CDR3. Looked up from germline, CDR1 is SGHVS and CDR2 is FNYEAQ. The V end lost 3 bases, the J end lost 6 bases, and 18 bases lay between the germline ends. The CDR3 DNA sequence: TGTGCCAGCAGCTTTTACGGGGCCCTTATCGGCAATGAGCAGTTCTTC. Protein: CASSFYGALIGNEQFF.

This clonotype was observed a handful of times. The chain recombines TRBV20-1 with TRBJ2-5; 11 nucleotides line up with TRBD2. With 0 bases clipped from V and 1 base from J, the junction kept 4 bases outside the gene matches. Germline V gene data show CDR1 as DFQATT and CDR2 as SNEGSKA (reference sequence). The CDR3 is 16 amino acids. The CDR3 DNA reads TGCAGTGCTAGAGAAGTAGCGGGAGGGTCCCAAGAGACCCAGTACTTC. It specifies CSAREVAGGSQETQYF.

There are many counts of this clonotype. V usage is TRBV7-2 and J usage is TRBJ1-4, with 9 bases matching TRBD1. Germline CDR1 reads SGHTA; CDR2 reads FQGNSA. The CDR3 is made up of 14 amino acids. V lost 5 bases, J lost 5 bases, and 3 bases stayed unmatched. Here the CDR3 reads CASSPDRGNEKLFF. CDR3 DNA: TGTGCCAGCAGCCCCGACAGGGGGAATGAAAAACTGTTTTTT.

This clonotype was recorded at least ten times. The rearrangement joins TRBV7-8 to TRBJ2-5; 8 nucleotides line up with TRBD2. The germline gives CDR1 SGHVS, CDR2 FQNEAQ. V was pared by 2 bases and J by 2 bases, with 4 bases of the junction left unmatched. The CDR3 length is 15 residues. The CDR3 DNA reads as TGTGCCAGCAGCTTACTAGCGGGTAAACAAGAGACCCAGTACTTC. As protein: CASSLLAGKQETQYF.

This clonotype was observed a handful of times. V gene TRBV7-2 combines with J gene TRBJ2-1; 10 bases align to TRBD2. CDR1 is SGHTA and CDR2 is FQGNSA in the germline V gene. J lost 4 bases, V lost 5 bases, and 8 bases had no gene match. The CDR3 consists of 16 residues. CDR3 DNA: TGTGCCAGCAGCCCACTAGCGGGGTTAGTTTACAATGAGCAGTTCTTC. Amino acids: CASSPLAGLVYNEQFF.